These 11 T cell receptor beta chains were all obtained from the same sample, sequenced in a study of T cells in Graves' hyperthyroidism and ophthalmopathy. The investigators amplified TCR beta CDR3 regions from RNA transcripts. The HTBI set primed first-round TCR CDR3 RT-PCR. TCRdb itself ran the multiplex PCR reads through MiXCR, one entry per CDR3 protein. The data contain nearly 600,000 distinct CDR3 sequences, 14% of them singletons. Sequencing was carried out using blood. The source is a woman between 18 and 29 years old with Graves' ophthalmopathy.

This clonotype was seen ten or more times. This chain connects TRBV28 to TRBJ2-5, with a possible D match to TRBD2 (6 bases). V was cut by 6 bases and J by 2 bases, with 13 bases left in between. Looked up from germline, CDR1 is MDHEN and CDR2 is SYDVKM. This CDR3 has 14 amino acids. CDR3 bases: TGTGCCAGCAGGTCGGGAGTAGGTCAAGAGACCCAGTACTTC. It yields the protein CASRSGVGQETQYF. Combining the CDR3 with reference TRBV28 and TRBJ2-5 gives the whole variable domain DVKVTQSSRYLVKRTGEKVFLECVQDMDHENMFWYRQDPGLGLRLIYFSYDVKMKEKGDIPEGYSVSREKKERFSLILESASTNQTSMYLCASRSGVGQETQYFGPGTRLLVL.

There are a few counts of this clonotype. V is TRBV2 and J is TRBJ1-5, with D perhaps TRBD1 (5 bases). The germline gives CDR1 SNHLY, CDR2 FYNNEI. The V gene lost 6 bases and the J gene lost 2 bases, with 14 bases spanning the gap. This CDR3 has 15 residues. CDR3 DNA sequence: TGTGCCAGCAGCGGACAAGATTTGGGCAATCAGCCCCAGCATTTT. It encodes CASSGQDLGNQPQHF.

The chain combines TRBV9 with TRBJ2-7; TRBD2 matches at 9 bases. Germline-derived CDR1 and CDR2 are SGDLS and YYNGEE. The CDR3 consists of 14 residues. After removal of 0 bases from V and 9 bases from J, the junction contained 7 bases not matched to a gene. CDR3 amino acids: CASSVGGSGGSQYF. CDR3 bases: TGTGCCAGCAGCGTAGGCGGTAGCGGGGGCTCGCAGTACTTC.

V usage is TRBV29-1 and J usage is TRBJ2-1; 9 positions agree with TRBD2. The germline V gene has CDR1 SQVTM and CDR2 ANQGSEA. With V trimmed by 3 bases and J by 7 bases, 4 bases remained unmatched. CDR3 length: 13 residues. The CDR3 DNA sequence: TGCAGCGTTGATCGGCTAGCGGGAAATGAGCAGTTCTTC. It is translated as CSVDRLAGNEQFF.

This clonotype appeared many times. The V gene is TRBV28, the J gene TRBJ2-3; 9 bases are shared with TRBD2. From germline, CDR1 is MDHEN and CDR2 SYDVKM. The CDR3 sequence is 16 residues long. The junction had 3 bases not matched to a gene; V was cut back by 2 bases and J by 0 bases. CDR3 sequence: CASSLGLALSTDTQYF. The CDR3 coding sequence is TGTGCCAGCAGTTTAGGACTAGCGCTGAGCACAGATACGCAGTATTTT.

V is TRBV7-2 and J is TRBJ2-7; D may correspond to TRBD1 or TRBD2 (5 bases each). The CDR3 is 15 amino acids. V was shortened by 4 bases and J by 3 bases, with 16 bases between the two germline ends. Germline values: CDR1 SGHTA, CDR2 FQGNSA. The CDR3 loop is CASSYQTGTFYEQYF. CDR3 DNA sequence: TGTGCCAGCAGCTACCAAACCGGGACCTTCTACGAGCAGTACTTC. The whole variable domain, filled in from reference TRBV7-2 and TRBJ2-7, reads GAGVSQSPSNKVTEKGKDVELRCDPISGHTALYWYRQSLGQGLEFLIYFQGNSAPDKSGLPSDRFSAERTGGSVSTLTIQRTQQEDSAVYLCASSYQTGTFYEQYFGPGTRLTVT.

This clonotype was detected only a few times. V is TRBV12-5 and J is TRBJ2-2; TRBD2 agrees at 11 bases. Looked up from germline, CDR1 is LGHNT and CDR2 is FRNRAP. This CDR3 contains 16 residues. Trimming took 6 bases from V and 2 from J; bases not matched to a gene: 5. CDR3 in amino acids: CASGSLAGDNTGELFF. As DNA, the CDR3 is TGTGCTAGTGGGTCACTAGCGGGAGATAACACCGGGGAGCTGTTTTTT.

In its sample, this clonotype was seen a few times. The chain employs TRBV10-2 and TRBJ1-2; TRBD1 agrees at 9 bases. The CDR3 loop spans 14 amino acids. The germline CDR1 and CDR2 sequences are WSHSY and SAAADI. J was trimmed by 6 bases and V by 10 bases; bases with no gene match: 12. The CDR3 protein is CATRPGQGRDGYTF. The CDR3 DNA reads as TGCGCCACCAGACCGGGACAGGGAAGAGATGGCTACACCTTC.

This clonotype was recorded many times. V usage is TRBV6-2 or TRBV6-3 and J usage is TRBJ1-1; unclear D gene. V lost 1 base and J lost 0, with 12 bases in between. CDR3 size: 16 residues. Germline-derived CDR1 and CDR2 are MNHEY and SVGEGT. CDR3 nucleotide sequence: TGTGCCAGCAGTTACTTTGGGTTCTCTATGAACACTGAAGCTTTCTTT. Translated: CASSYFGFSMNTEAFF.

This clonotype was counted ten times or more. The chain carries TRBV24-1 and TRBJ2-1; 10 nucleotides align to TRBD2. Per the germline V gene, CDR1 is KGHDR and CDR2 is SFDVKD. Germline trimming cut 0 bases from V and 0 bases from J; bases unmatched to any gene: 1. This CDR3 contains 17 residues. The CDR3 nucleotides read TGTGCCACCAGTGATTTGGCTAGCGGGAGCTCCTACAATGAGCAGTTCTTC. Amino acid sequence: CATSDLASGSSYNEQFF.

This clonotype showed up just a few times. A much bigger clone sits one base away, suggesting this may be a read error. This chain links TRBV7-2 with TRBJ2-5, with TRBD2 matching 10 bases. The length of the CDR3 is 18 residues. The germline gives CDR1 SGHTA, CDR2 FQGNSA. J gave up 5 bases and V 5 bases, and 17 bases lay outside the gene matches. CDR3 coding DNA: TGTACCAGCAGCCCCTTTGGAGCGGGAGGGCCCAGTGGGGAGACCCAGTACTTC. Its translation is CTSSPFGAGGPSGETQYF.